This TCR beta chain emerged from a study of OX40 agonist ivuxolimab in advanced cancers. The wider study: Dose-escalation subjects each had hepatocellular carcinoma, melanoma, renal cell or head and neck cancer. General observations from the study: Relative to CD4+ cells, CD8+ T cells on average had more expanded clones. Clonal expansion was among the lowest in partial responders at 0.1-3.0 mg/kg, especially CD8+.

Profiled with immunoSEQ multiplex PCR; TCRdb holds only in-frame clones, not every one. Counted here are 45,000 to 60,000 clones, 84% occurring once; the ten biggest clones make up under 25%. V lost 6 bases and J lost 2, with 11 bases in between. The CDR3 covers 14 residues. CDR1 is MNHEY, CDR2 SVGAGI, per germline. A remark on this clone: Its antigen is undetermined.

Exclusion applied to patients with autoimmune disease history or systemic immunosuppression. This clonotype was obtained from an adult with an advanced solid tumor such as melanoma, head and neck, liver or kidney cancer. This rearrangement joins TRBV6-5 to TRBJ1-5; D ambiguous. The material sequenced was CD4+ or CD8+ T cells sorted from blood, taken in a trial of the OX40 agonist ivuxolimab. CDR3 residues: CASSSKMGNQPQHF. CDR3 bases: TGTGCCAGCAGCTCCAAGATGGGCAATCAGCCCCAGCATTTT.